The 5 T cell receptor beta chains below come from one sample, sequenced in a study of cytomegalovirus exposure and HLA in healthy donors. PCR involved 60 Vbeta and 13 Jbeta primers. TCRdb's table, derived via immunoSEQ multiplex PCR, lists solely in-frame clones and lacks some. The sample has around 62,000 clones; 78% are singletons. Sequenced material: PBMCs. Receptor source: a man in his forties in good health and CMV-seronegative.

In this sample, this clone turned up once. This sequence joins TRBV19 and TRBJ2-2; TRBD1 matches at 10 bases. The CDR3 has 16 amino acids. Trimming took 0 bases from V and 5 from J; bases not matched to a gene: 3. CDR1 is LNHDA and CDR2 is SQIVND in the germline V gene (reference sequence). The CDR3 loop reads CASSIDRTGGTGELFF. CDR3 in DNA: TGTGCCAGTAGTATAGATCGGACAGGGGGAACCGGGGAGCTGTTTTTT.

This clone was seen a handful of times. This chain connects TRBV6-1 to TRBJ1-2; tentatively, D is TRBD1 (6 bases). Germline CDR1 and CDR2: MNHNS and SASEGT. Trimming removed 0 bases from V and 8 bases from J, with 13 bases in between. This CDR3 region has 14 residues. DNA for the CDR3: TGTGCCAGCAGTGAAGCAACAGGGCCGTTAGGCTACACCTTC. Its translation is CASSEATGPLGYTF.

This clone was seen a few times. This chain connects TRBV14 to TRBJ1-2; 8 bases are a match to TRBD1. Germline trimming cut 0 bases from V and 8 bases from J; bases unmatched to any gene: 5. CDR1 is SGHDN, CDR2 FVKESK, per germline. The CDR3 totals 14 residues. The CDR3 protein is CASSQEDRVGGYTF. CDR3 bases: TGTGCCAGCAGCCAAGAGGACAGGGTGGGGGGCTACACCTTC.

This rearrangement joins TRBV6-4 to TRBJ2-1; TRBD2 agrees at 10 bases. CDR1 MRHNA and CDR2 SNTAGT come from the germline V gene. Losses at the gene ends were 6 bases for V and 4 bases for J; bases not matched to a gene: 9. The CDR3 has 16 amino acids. This chain's CDR3 is CASSLLAGAGYNEQFF. The CDR3 DNA reads TGTGCCAGCAGCCTGCTAGCGGGAGCGGGGTACAATGAGCAGTTCTTC.

This chain uses TRBV7-7 with TRBJ1-5; 10 bases map to TRBD1. The ends lost 11 bases at V and 4 bases at J; junction bases unmatched: 5. The CDR3 runs to 13 residues. Germline CDR1 and CDR2: SSHAT and FNYEAQ (reference sequence). DNA of the CDR3: TGTGCCGGACGGGGACAGGGGAATCAGCCCCAGCATTTT. Protein product: CAGRGQGNQPQHF. Looking up the rest from reference TRBV7-7 and TRBJ1-5 gives the full variable domain: GAGVSQSPRYKVTKRGQDVTLRCDPISSHATLYWYQQALGQGPEFLTYFNYEAQPDKSGLPSDRFSAERPEGSISTLTIQRTEQRDSAMYRCAGRGQGNQPQHFGDGTRLSIL.